This T cell receptor (beta chain) was sequenced during a study of cytomegalovirus exposure and HLA in healthy donors. General observations from the study: Per published reports, the classifier diagnosed cytomegalovirus status with high specificity and sensitivity. A missense variant in DCLRE1C was later tied to TCR beta V- and J-gene trimming.

Use of 60 Vbeta and 13 Jbeta primers characterized the PCR. Clones were sequenced by immunoSEQ multiplex PCR, and TCRdb holds only the in-frame ones, with some missing. The repertoire holds over 200,000 clones, approximately 80% seen once, with approximately 3.8% in the top ten. Unmatched junction bases numbered 10, after V lost 6 bases and J lost 6 bases. The CDR3 runs 14 residues. Germline V gene data show CDR1 as KGHSH and CDR2 as LQKENI. About this clone itself: Antigen specificity is unknown.

Sequencing was performed on PBMCs. The TCR comes from a male donor in good health and CMV-seronegative. V is TRBV18 and J is TRBJ2-7, with TRBD1 identical over 8 bases. CDR3 sequence: CASSPMDRAVEQYF. CDR3 nucleotides: TGTGCCAGCTCCCCGATGGACAGGGCCGTCGAGCAGTACTTC.